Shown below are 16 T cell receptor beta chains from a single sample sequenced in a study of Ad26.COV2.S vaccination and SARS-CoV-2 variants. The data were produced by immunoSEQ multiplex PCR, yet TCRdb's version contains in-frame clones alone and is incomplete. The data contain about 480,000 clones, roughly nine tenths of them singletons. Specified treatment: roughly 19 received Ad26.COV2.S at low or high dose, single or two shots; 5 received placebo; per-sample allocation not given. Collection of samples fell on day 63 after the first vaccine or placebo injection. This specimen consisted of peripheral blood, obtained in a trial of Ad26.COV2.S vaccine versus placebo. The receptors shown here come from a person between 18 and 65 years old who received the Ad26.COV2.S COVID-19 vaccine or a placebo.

The CDR3, as DNA: TGTGCCAGCAGTAACCGGGACAGGGGCAGCTATGGCTACACCTTC. Translation gives CASSNRDRGSYGYTF. The J gene is TRBJ1-2, the V gene TRBV2; 10 bases agree with TRBD1. Germline V gene lookup returns CDR1 SNHLY and CDR2 FYNNEI. This CDR3 contains 15 residues. V shed 5 bases, J shed 4 bases, and the junction held 7 bases outside the gene matches.

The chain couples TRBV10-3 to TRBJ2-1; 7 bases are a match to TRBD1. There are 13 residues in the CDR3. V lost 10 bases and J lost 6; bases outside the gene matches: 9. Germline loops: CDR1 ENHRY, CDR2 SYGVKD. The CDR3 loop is CATETSGGNEQFF. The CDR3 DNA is TGTGCCACCGAAACGTCAGGGGGCAATGAGCAGTTCTTC.

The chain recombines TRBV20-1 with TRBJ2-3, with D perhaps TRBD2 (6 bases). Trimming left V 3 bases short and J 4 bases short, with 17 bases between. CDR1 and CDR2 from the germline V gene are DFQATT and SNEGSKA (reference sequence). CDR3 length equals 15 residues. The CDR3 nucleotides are TGCAGTGCTAGTGATTACGGGACTTCATCAGATACGCAGTATTTT. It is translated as CSASDYGTSSDTQYF.

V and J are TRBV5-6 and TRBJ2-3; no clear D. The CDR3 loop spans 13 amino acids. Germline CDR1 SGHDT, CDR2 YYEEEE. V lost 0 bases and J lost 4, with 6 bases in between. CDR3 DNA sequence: TGTGCCAGCAGCTTGGCTCTAGCAGATACGCAGTATTTT. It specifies CASSLALADTQYF.

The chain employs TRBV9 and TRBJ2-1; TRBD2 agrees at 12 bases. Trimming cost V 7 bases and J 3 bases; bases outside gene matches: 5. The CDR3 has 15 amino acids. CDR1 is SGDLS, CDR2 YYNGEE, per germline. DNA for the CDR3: TGTGCCAGCCAACGGACTAGCGGGAACTACAATGAGCAGTTCTTC. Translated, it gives CASQRTSGNYNEQFF.

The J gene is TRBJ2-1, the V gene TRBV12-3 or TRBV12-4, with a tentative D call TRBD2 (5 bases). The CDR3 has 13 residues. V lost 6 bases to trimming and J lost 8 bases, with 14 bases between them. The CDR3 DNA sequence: TGTGCCAGCAGCCCCACTAGAAGATATGAGCAGTTCTTC. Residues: CASSPTRRYEQFF.

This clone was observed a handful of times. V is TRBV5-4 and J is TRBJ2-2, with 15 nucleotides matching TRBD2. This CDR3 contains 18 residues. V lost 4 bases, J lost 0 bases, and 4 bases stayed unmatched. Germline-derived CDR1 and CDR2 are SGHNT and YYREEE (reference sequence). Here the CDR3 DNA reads TGTGCCAGCAGCGGGGGACTAGCGGGAGGTCCGAACACCGGGGAGCTGTTTTTT. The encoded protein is CASSGGLAGGPNTGELFF.

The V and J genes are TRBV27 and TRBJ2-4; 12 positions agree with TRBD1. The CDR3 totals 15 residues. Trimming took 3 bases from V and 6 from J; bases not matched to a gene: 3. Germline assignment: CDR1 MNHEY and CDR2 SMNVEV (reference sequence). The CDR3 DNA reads TGTGCCAGCAGTTTCGGGACAGGGGGCACAAACATTCAGTACTTC. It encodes CASSFGTGGTNIQYF.

As DNA, the CDR3 is TGTGCCAGCAGCGTAGTGGTGTGGGGGAACACTGAAGCTTTCTTT. As protein: CASSVVVWGNTEAFF. J is TRBJ1-1 and V is TRBV9; D gene ambiguous. The germline gives CDR1 SGDLS, CDR2 YYNGEE. The CDR3 sequence is 15 residues long. V was clipped by 0 bases and J by 1 base, with 10 bases between them.

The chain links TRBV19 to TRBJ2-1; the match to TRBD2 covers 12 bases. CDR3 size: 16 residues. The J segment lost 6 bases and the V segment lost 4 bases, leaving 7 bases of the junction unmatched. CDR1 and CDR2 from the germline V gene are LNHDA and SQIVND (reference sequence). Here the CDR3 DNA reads TGTGCCAGTAGTACCGGACTAGCGGGACGACCCAATGAGCAGTTCTTC. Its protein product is CASSTGLAGRPNEQFF.

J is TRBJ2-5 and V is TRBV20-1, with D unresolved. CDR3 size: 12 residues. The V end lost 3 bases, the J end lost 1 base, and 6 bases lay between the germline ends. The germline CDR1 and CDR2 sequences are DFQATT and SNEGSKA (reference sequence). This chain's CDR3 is CSASDFQETQYF. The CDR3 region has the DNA TGCAGTGCTAGTGACTTCCAAGAGACCCAGTACTTC.

CDR3 DNA: TGTGCCAGCAGTTTAGCCCCAAATCAGCCCCAGCATTTT. Amino acid sequence: CASSLAPNQPQHF. The chain has TRBV12-3 or TRBV12-4 and TRBJ1-5, with no clear D. This CDR3 is 13 amino acids long. V was cut by 0 bases and J by 4 bases, with 4 bases left in between.

The CDR3 loop is CSVGDRSGLGGLFF. In DNA form, the CDR3 reads TGCAGCGTTGGGGACAGGTCGGGGCTTGGCGGGCTGTTTTTT. V is TRBV29-1 and J is TRBJ2-2; TRBD1 aligns across 8 bases. V lost 4 bases and J lost 13; bases outside the gene matches: 14. The length of the CDR3 is 14 residues. Germline V gene lookup returns CDR1 SQVTM and CDR2 ANQGSEA.

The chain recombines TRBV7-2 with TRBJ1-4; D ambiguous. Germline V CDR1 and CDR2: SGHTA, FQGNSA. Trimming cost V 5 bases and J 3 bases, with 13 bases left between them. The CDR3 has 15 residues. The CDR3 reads CASSPSGRANEKLFF. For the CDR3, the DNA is TGTGCCAGCAGCCCGTCCGGAAGAGCTAATGAAAAACTGTTTTTT.

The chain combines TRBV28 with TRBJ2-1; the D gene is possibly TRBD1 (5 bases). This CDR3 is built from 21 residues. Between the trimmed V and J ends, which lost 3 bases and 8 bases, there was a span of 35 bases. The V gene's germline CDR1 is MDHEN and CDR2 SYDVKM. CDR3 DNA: TGTGCCAGCAGTTTGATTGAGACAGTCTCCGGCGCTACGATGTCGAACCATGAGCAGTTCTTC. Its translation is CASSLIETVSGATMSNHEQFF.

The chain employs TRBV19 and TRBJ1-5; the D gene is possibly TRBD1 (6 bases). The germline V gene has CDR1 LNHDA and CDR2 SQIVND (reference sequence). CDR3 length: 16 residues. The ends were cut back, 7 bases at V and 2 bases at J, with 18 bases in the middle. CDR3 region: CASKWGRGGGNQPQHF. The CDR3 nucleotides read TGTGCCAGTAAGTGGGGCAGGGGTGGCGGCAATCAGCCCCAGCATTTT.